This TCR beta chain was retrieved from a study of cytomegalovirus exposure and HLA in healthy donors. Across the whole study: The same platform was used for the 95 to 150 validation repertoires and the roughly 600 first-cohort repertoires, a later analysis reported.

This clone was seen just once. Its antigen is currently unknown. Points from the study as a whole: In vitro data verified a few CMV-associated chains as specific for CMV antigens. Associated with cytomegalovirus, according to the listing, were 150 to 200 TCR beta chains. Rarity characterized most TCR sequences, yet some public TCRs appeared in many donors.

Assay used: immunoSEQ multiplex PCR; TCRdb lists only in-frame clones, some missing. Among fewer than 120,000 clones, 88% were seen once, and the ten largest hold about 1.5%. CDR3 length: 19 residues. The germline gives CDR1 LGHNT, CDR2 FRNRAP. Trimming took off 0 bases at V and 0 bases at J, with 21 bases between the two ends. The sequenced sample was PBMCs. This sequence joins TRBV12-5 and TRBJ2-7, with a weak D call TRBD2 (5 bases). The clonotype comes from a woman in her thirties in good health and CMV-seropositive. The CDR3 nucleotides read TGTGCTAGTGGTTTGGTACAGTCGGACGAGCGGAGGAGCTCCTACGAGCAGTACTTC. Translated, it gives CASGLVQSDERRSSYEQYF.